The 8 T cell receptor beta chains presented below share a single source sample, sequenced in a study of shared clonotypes between healthy human individuals. The method was immunoSEQ multiplex PCR; TCRdb's version includes in-frame clones alone and lacks a portion of them. The profile shows some 320,000 clones, about nine tenths of them singletons. The sequencing sample was made of memory CD8+ T cells sorted from blood. Documented subset: CD45RO+ cells pooled with CCR7-negative TemRA cells. These receptors were obtained from a man aged 18 to 29 in good health.

The chain's CDR3 is CASSLTGEGAKLFF. The CDR3 nucleotides are TGTGCCAGCAGCCTGACAGGGGAAGGGGCAAAACTGTTTTTT. The V call is TRBV5-6, the J call TRBJ1-4, with 8 bases fitting TRBD1. Germline V gene sequence: CDR1 SGHDT, CDR2 YYEEEE. V lost 4 bases, J lost 10 bases, and 9 bases stayed unmatched. This CDR3 has 14 residues.

The V call is TRBV7-8, the J call TRBJ2-1; no reliable D call. Germline V lookup: CDR1 SGHVS, CDR2 FQNEAQ. The CDR3 spans 15 residues. Deletions cut 4 bases from V and 0 bases from J, with 10 bases between. The chain's CDR3 is CASSSGPDSYNEQFF. In nucleotides, the CDR3 is TGTGCCAGCAGCTCCGGACCAGACTCCTACAATGAGCAGTTCTTC.

As concerns this clone: Other DNA sequences in the same sample also yield this CDR3. The chain couples TRBV5-6 to TRBJ2-2; D gene uncertain. CDR3 length: 12 residues. Trimming took off 2 bases at V and 4 bases at J, with 3 bases between the two ends. Germline V gene data show CDR1 as SGHDT and CDR2 as YYEEEE. In nucleotides, the CDR3 is TGTGCCAGCAGCTTAAGCACCGGGGAGCTGTTTTTT. Translated: CASSLSTGELFF.

The rearrangement uses TRBV30 and TRBJ2-1; D is ambiguous. The CDR3 consists of 13 residues. V lost 0 bases, J lost 6 bases, and 9 bases lay in between. Germline V gene data show CDR1 as GTSNPN and CDR2 as SVGIG (reference sequence). CDR3 nucleotides: TGTGCCTGGAGTGTAGGTGTGATCAATGAGCAGTTCTTC. This gives the protein CAWSVGVINEQFF.

The rearrangement joins TRBV27 to TRBJ2-7; 7 bases agree with TRBD1. This CDR3 is 15 amino acids long. J lost 0 bases, V lost 3 bases, and 5 bases had no gene match. Germline lookup yields CDR1 MNHEY and CDR2 SMNVEV (reference sequence). The CDR3, as DNA: TGTGCCAGCAGTTTGACAGGGCCGAGCTCCTACGAGCAGTACTTC. Protein sequence: CASSLTGPSSYEQYF.

The chain carries TRBV10-2 and TRBJ2-7; 7 nucleotides agree with TRBD1. The CDR3 length is 15 residues. Germline V gives CDR1 WSHSY, CDR2 SAAADI. Germline trimming cut 2 bases from V and 3 bases from J; bases unmatched to any gene: 7. CDR3 bases: TGCGCCAGCAGTGAGGAGACAGGGTACTTCTACGAGCAGTACTTC. Translating it yields CASSEETGYFYEQYF.

The chain employs TRBV7-9 and TRBJ1-6; no firm D call. This CDR3 has 13 residues. Per the germline V gene, CDR1 is SEHNR and CDR2 is FQNEAQ (reference sequence). V was clipped by 0 bases and J by 7 bases, with 4 bases between them. Written as DNA, the CDR3 is TGTGCCAGCAGCTTAGCGATGAATTCACCCCTCCACTTT. It translates to CASSLAMNSPLHF.

CDR3 bases: TGTGCCAGCAGCTTCTCCGTGAACACTGAAGCTTTCTTT. Translation: CASSFSVNTEAFF. V is TRBV13 and J is TRBJ1-1, with D hard to call. The V end lost 3 bases, the J end lost 0 bases, and 5 bases lay between the germline ends. Germline loops: CDR1 PRHDT, CDR2 FYEKMQ (reference sequence). This CDR3 region has 13 residues.